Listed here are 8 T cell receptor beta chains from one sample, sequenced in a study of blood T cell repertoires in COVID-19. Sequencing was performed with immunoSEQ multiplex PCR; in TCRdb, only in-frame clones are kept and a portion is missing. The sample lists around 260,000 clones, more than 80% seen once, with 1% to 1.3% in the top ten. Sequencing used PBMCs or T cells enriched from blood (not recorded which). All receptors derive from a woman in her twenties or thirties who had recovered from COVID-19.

This CDR3 reads CATSKPGQNTGELFF. CDR3 in DNA: TGTGCCACCAGCAAACCGGGACAGAACACCGGGGAGCTGTTTTTT. The V and J genes are TRBV15 and TRBJ2-2; TRBD1 might be the D (6 bases). CDR1 and CDR2 from the germline V gene are LNHNV and YYDKDF (reference sequence). The V gene lost 4 bases and the J gene lost 1 base, with 10 bases spanning the gap. The CDR3 contains 15 residues.

CDR3: CASRLQNRDEQYF. Written as DNA, the CDR3 is TGTGCCAGCAGGCTACAGAACAGGGACGAGCAGTACTTC. The rearrangement links TRBV12-3 or TRBV12-4 to TRBJ2-7, with a weak D call TRBD1 (6 bases). Trimming left V 6 bases short and J 5 bases short, with 14 bases between. The CDR3 runs 13 residues.

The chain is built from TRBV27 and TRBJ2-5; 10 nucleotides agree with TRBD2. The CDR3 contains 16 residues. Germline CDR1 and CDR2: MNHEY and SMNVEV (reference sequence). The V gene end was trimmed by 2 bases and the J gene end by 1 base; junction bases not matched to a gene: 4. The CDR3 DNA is TGTGCCAGCAGTTTAAGGGGACTAGCGTTCCAAGAGACCCAGTACTTC. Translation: CASSLRGLAFQETQYF.

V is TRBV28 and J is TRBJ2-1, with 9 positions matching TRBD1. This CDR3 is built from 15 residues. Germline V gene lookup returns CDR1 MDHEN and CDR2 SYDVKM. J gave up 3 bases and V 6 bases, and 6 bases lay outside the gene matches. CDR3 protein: CASRSGTGSYNEQFF. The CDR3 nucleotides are TGTGCCAGCAGGTCCGGGACAGGGAGCTACAATGAGCAGTTCTTC.

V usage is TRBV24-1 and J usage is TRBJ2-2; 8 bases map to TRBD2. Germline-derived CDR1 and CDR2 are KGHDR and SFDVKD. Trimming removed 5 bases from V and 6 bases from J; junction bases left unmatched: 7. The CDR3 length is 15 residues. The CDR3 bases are TGTGCCACCAGTGTCTCGGGACTAGTAGCCGGGGAGCTGTTTTTT. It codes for CATSVSGLVAGELFF.

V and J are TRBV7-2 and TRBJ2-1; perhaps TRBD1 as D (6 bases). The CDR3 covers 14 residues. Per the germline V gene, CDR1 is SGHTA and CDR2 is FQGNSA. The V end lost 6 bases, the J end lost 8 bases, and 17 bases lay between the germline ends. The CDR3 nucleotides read TGTGCCAGCAGTATCAGCCGAACAGGGTATGAGCAGTTCTTC. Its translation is CASSISRTGYEQFF.

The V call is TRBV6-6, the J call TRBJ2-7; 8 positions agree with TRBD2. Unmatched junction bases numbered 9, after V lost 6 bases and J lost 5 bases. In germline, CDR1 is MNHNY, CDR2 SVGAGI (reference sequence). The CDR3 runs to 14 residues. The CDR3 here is CASRPGGRTHEQYF. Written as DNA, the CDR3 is TGTGCCAGCAGACCAGGCGGGAGGACCCACGAGCAGTACTTC.

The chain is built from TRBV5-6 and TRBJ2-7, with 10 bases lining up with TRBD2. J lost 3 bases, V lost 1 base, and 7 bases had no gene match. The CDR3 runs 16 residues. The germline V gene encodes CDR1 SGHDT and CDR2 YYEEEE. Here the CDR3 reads CASSLSLAGPVYEQYF. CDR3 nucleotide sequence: TGTGCCAGCAGCTTGTCACTAGCGGGGCCCGTCTACGAGCAGTACTTC.